Each of the 8 T cell receptor beta chains below was sequenced from the same sample in a study of blood T cell repertoires in COVID-19 (dated by TCRdb to the early 2020s). The library relied on the immunoSEQ multiplex PCR assay. Drawn from immuneACCESS, this table holds only the in-frame rearrangements with V and J called that TCRdb kept. Clones are partly lost; checked studies trace under half to an unresolved V gene and leave the rest unexplained. Across this sample there are about 71,000 clones, with around 76% seen only once. The ten most abundant clones make up roughly an eighth of the sample. Source material: peripheral blood. The receptors stem from a woman aged 80 or older with acute or convalescent COVID-19.

The rearrangement uses TRBV7-8 and TRBJ1-2; the match to TRBD1 covers 11 bases. This CDR3 is built from 15 residues. The germline CDR1 and CDR2 sequences are SGHVS and FQNEAQ. Unmatched junction bases numbered 7, after V lost 5 bases and J lost 5 bases. The CDR3 reads CASSTRTGGEYGYTF. The CDR3 nucleotides read TGTGCCAGCAGCACCCGGACAGGGGGCGAGTATGGCTACACCTTC.

The chain links TRBV6-5 to TRBJ2-7; D may be TRBD1 (5 bases). Trimming took 4 bases from V and 3 from J, leaving 13 bases between them. There are 14 residues in the CDR3. From germline, CDR1 is MNHEY and CDR2 SVGAGI. CDR3 residues: CASSSRTPGYEQYF. Here the CDR3 DNA reads TGTGCCAGCAGTTCAAGGACACCTGGCTACGAGCAGTACTTC.

The chain employs TRBV10-3 and TRBJ1-5; 11 bases agree with TRBD1. The CDR3 spans 16 residues. CDR1 is ENHRY, CDR2 SYGVKD, per germline. Trimming removed 2 bases from V and 6 bases from J; junction bases left unmatched: 6. The chain's CDR3 is CAISEQGTGGGQPQHF. DNA of the CDR3: TGTGCCATCAGTGAGCAAGGGACAGGGGGAGGTCAGCCCCAGCATTTT.

V gene TRBV11-2 combines with J gene TRBJ2-5; 9 nucleotides line up with TRBD1. This CDR3 has 15 amino acids. V shed 5 bases, J shed 2 bases, and the junction held 6 bases outside the gene matches. CDR1 is SGHAT and CDR2 is FQNNGV in the germline V gene. CDR3 protein: CASSLDRGEQETQYF. The CDR3 nucleotides read TGTGCCAGCAGCCTGGACAGGGGAGAACAAGAGACCCAGTACTTC.

This clone came up a few times. DNA for the CDR3: TGTGCCAGTAGTGGGAGCGCTGAAGCTTTCTTT. Protein: CASSGSAEAFF. The chain combines TRBV19 with TRBJ1-1; no reliable D call. The V end lost 5 bases, the J end lost 6 bases, and 7 bases lay between the germline ends. The CDR3 consists of 11 residues. CDR1 LNHDA and CDR2 SQIVND come from the germline V gene (reference sequence).

The chain carries TRBV6-5 and TRBJ2-7; 10 nucleotides align to TRBD1. CDR1 is MNHEY, CDR2 SVGAGI, per germline. This CDR3 has 15 amino acids. V dropped 8 bases and J dropped 1; count of bases not matched to a gene: 8. The CDR3 spells CASGPRDRGSYEQYF. For the CDR3, the DNA is TGTGCCAGCGGGCCCAGGGACAGGGGATCCTACGAGCAGTACTTC.

This chain uses TRBV5-1 with TRBJ1-1; possibly TRBD1 for D (5 bases). Between the trimmed V and J ends, which lost 0 bases and 10 bases, there was a span of 10 bases. The CDR3 sequence is 12 residues long. Germline V gene sequence: CDR1 SGHRS, CDR2 YFSETQ. The CDR3 loop is CASSLEGMGAFF. The CDR3 region has the DNA TGCGCCAGCAGCTTGGAGGGGATGGGAGCTTTCTTT.

V gene TRBV7-2 combines with J gene TRBJ2-1; TRBD1 matches 7 bases. This CDR3 spans 15 amino acids. Looked up from germline, CDR1 is SGHTA and CDR2 is FQGNSA. V gave up 1 base and J gave up 8 bases; unmatched junction bases: 8. In nucleotides, the CDR3 is TGTGCCAGCAGCTTAGGGACATTCCAGGGGGATGAGCAGTTCTTC. Translated: CASSLGTFQGDEQFF.